These 3 T cell receptor beta chains were all obtained from the same sample, sequenced in a study of cytomegalovirus exposure and HLA in healthy donors. With 60 Vbeta and 13 Jbeta primers, the PCR was carried out. Produced via immunoSEQ multiplex PCR; TCRdb's table is partial and in-frame only. The sample shows around 150,000 clones, approximately 72% of them seen only once. Sequencing was carried out using PBMCs. All receptors come from a man aged 40-55 years in good health and CMV-seronegative.

The V call is TRBV15, the J call TRBJ2-7; D remains unclear. Trimming shortened V by 0 bases and J by 4 bases, and 7 bases separated the two germline ends. Germline CDR1 and CDR2: LNHNV and YYDKDF (reference sequence). CDR3 size: 13 residues. In DNA form, the CDR3 reads TGTGCCACCAGCAGAGATCTGTTATACGAGCAGTACTTC. It yields the protein CATSRDLLYEQYF.

This clone appeared a few times. V usage is TRBV7-3 and J usage is TRBJ2-4; D possibly corresponds to TRBD1 (6 bases). The CDR3 runs 18 residues. CDR1 SGHTA and CDR2 FQGTGA come from the germline V gene. V lost 5 bases, J lost 1 base, and 21 bases lay in between. CDR3 bases: TGTGCCAGCAGCAAGGCCCACACTACAGGGTCGGCCAAAAACATTCAGTACTTC. Translation: CASSKAHTTGSAKNIQYF.

The chain joins TRBV30 to TRBJ2-7; TRBD1 agrees at 7 bases. The CDR3 runs to 14 residues. The germline gives CDR1 GTSNPN, CDR2 SVGIG (reference sequence). V gave up 2 bases and J gave up 6 bases; unmatched junction bases: 10. The CDR3 region has the DNA TGTGCCTGGAGTCAAATATTCAACAGGGGCGAGCAGTACTTC. Its translation is CAWSQIFNRGEQYF.